These T cell receptor beta chains were read from a single sample in a study of long-term antiretroviral therapy in people with HIV. Libraries were prepared by immunoSEQ multiplex PCR; TCRdb keeps only in-frame clonotypes and omits some of them. Among under 20,000 clones listed, 91% were seen once. The sequenced sample was unsorted PBMCs, obtained 0.3 years after starting antiretroviral therapy. The receptors come from a man in his fifties or sixties with HIV. The CDR3 runs from the conserved cysteine through the conserved F or W. The D gene is left open where the match is weak. The listing skips clone size in some rows; elsewhere it reads once, few, many or a size class.

J gene: TRBJ2-7; D gene: TRBD2; V gene: TRBV13; clone size: -; CDR3 protein: CASSLAGGRYYEQYF; CDR3 DNA: TGTGCCAGCAGCCTAGCGGGAGGTCGGTACTACGAGCAGTACTTC
J gene: TRBJ2-1; D gene: TRBD1; V gene: TRBV2; clone size: -; CDR3 protein: CASRGDRGGEQFF; CDR3 DNA: TGTGCCAGCAGGGGGGACAGGGGAGGTGAGCAGTTCTTC
J gene: TRBJ1-5; D gene: -; V gene: TRBV6-5; clone size: -; CDR3 protein: CASSYLNQPQHF; CDR3 DNA: TGTGCCAGCAGTTACCTCAATCAGCCCCAGCATTTT
J gene: TRBJ2-7; D gene: TRBD2; V gene: TRBV9; clone size: -; CDR3 protein: CASSVGREGPYEQYF; CDR3 DNA: TGTGCCAGCAGCGTAGGACGGGAGGGCCCCTACGAGCAGTACTTC
J gene: TRBJ2-1; D gene: TRBD2; V gene: TRBV5-4; clone size: -; CDR3 protein: CASSLTGGGVGNEQFF; CDR3 DNA: TGTGCCAGCAGCTTGACTGGCGGGGGGGTGGGCAATGAGCAGTTCTTC
J gene: TRBJ2-1; D gene: -; V gene: TRBV2; clone size: -; CDR3 protein: CASREIGGYNEQFF; CDR3 DNA: TGTGCCAGCAGGGAAATAGGGGGCTACAATGAGCAGTTCTTC
J gene: TRBJ2-7; D gene: -; V gene: TRBV5-1; clone size: -; CDR3 protein: CASSHDTGGAYEQYF; CDR3 DNA: TGCGCCAGCAGCCACGATACAGGTGGAGCCTACGAGCAGTACTTC
J gene: TRBJ1-2; D gene: -; V gene: TRBV19; clone size: -; CDR3 protein: CASSGQEVYGYTF; CDR3 DNA: TGTGCCAGTAGTGGCCAGGAAGTTTATGGCTACACCTTC
J gene: TRBJ2-7; D gene: -; V gene: TRBV7-9; clone size: -; CDR3 protein: CASLRTGTEQYF; CDR3 DNA: TGTGCCAGCCTTCGAACGGGGACCGAGCAGTACTTC
J gene: TRBJ1-1; D gene: -; V gene: TRBV10-3; clone size: -; CDR3 protein: CAISEYYAEAFF; CDR3 DNA: TGTGCCATCAGTGAGTATTACGCTGAAGCTTTCTTT
J gene: TRBJ2-3; D gene: -; V gene: TRBV9; clone size: -; CDR3 protein: CASSVGQGRGYTQYF; CDR3 DNA: TGTGCCAGCAGCGTAGGGCAGGGGCGGGGGTATACGCAGTATTTT
J gene: TRBJ2-3; D gene: -; V gene: TRBV27; clone size: -; CDR3 protein: CASSLRAGRTDTQYF; CDR3 DNA: TGTGCCAGCAGTTTAAGGGCGGGACGTACAGATACGCAGTATTTT
J gene: TRBJ2-1; D gene: -; V gene: TRBV5-1; clone size: -; CDR3 protein: CASSLALRAYNEQFF; CDR3 DNA: TGCGCCAGCAGCTTGGCGCTTCGCGCCTACAATGAGCAGTTCTTC
J gene: TRBJ2-3; D gene: -; V gene: TRBV4-2; clone size: once; CDR3 protein: CASSLTDGDTQYF; CDR3 DNA: TGTGCCAGCAGCCTAACAGACGGAGATACGCAGTATTTT
J gene: TRBJ2-6; D gene: -; V gene: TRBV19; clone size: -; CDR3 protein: CASSISSDSGANVLTF; CDR3 DNA: TGTGCCAGTAGTATATCGAGCGACTCTGGGGCCAACGTCCTGACTTTC
J gene: TRBJ1-2; D gene: -; V gene: TRBV2; clone size: -; CDR3 protein: CASSDMGSWDYGYTF; CDR3 DNA: TGTGCCAGCAGTGATATGGGCTCCTGGGACTATGGCTACACCTTC
J gene: TRBJ1-4; D gene: -; V gene: TRBV4-1; clone size: -; CDR3 protein: CASSQGSDPTNEKLFF; CDR3 DNA: TGCGCCAGCAGCCAAGGGTCCGACCCTACTAATGAAAAACTGTTTTTT
J gene: TRBJ2-7; D gene: TRBD2; V gene: TRBV5-1; clone size: -; CDR3 protein: CASSLGTSGYEQYF; CDR3 DNA: TGCGCCAGCAGCCTTGGGACTAGCGGCTACGAGCAGTACTTC
J gene: TRBJ2-1; D gene: -; V gene: TRBV21-1; clone size: -; CDR3 protein: CASSKARLVNEQFF; CDR3 DNA: TGTGCCAGCAGCAAAGCCCGACTAGTCAATGAGCAGTTCTTC
J gene: TRBJ2-3; D gene: TRBD2; V gene: TRBV10-1; clone size: once; CDR3 protein: CASSDNGLAGTDTQYF; CDR3 DNA: TGCGCCAGCAGTGATAACGGACTAGCGGGCACAGATACGCAGTATTTT
J gene: TRBJ1-1; D gene: -; V gene: TRBV2; clone size: -; CDR3 protein: CASSPTIYTEAFF; CDR3 DNA: TGTGCCAGCAGTCCGACGATTTACACTGAAGCTTTCTTT
J gene: TRBJ2-7; D gene: TRBD2; V gene: TRBV10-3; clone size: -; CDR3 protein: CAIRTSGGETYEQYF; CDR3 DNA: TGTGCCATCAGGACTAGCGGGGGGGAAACCTACGAGCAGTACTTC
J gene: TRBJ2-2; D gene: -; V gene: TRBV7-2; clone size: -; CDR3 protein: CASSLGASTGELFF; CDR3 DNA: TGTGCCAGCAGCTTGGGGGCCTCGACCGGGGAGCTGTTTTTT
J gene: TRBJ2-7; D gene: TRBD2; V gene: TRBV7-3; clone size: -; CDR3 protein: CASSQGLAGNYEQYF; CDR3 DNA: TGTGCCAGCAGCCAAGGACTAGCGGGGAACTACGAGCAGTACTTC
J gene: TRBJ2-1; D gene: TRBD2; V gene: TRBV5-1; clone size: -; CDR3 protein: CASSLAGGRNEQFF; CDR3 DNA: TGCGCCAGCAGCTTAGCGGGGGGTAGAAATGAGCAGTTCTTC
J gene: TRBJ1-6; D gene: -; V gene: TRBV7-2; clone size: few; CDR3 protein: CASSLAHRQANNSPLHF; CDR3 DNA: TGTGCCAGCAGCTTAGCGCATAGACAGGCCAATAATTCACCCCTCCACTTT